A few counts support the clone carrying this T cell receptor beta chain. The sample belongs to a study of blood T cell repertoires in COVID-19. The CDR3 spans 12 residues. The trim removed 10 bases at V and 4 bases at J, leaving 3 bases unmatched. Germline lookup yields CDR1 MNHEY and CDR2 SVGAGI. Produced via immunoSEQ multiplex PCR; TCRdb's table is partial and in-frame only. The table records 40,000 or so clones, less than 80% of them present only once. Enrolled during active infection, Seattle patients were then followed longitudinally. This rearrangement joins TRBV6-5 to TRBJ2-7; 11 bases are shared with TRBD1. The receptor comes from a man between 65 and 85 years old with COVID-19, enrolled during active disease. The sequenced material came from peripheral blood. In DNA, the CDR3 is TGTGCCACTGGGGACAGGGGGTACGAGCAGTACTTC. Protein sequence: CATGDRGYEQYF.